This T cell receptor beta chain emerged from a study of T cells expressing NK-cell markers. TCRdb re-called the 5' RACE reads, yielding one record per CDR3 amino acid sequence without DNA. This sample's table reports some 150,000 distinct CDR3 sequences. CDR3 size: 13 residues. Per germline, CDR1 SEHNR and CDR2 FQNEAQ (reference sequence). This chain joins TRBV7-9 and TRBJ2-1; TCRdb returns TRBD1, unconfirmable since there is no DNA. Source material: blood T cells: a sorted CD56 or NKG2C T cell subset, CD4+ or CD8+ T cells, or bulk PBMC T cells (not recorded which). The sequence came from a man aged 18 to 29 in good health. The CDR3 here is CASSSQRGDEQFF.